These 27 T cell receptor beta chains originate from one sample sequenced in a study of CD8+ T cells in alopecia areata. Sequencing templates came from extracted RNA that was reverse transcribed into cDNA. Clones were read by immunoSEQ multiplex PCR, and TCRdb kept only the in-frame ones, dropping some. The sample shows roughly 100,000 clones, roughly 50% of them seen only once. The sequencing sample was made of CD4+ T cells sorted from blood. Receptors originate from a human donor in good health.

This clone occurred once. V usage is TRBV6-1 and J usage is TRBJ2-1; D is unresolved. The CDR3 consists of 11 residues. The germline gives CDR1 MNHNS, CDR2 SASEGT. Deletions cut 7 bases from V and 3 bases from J, with 4 bases between. The CDR3 loop is CASTDYNEQFF. For the CDR3, the DNA is TGTGCCAGCACAGACTACAATGAGCAGTTCTTC.

This clone was seen a few times. The V gene is TRBV4-1, the J gene TRBJ2-3; possibly TRBD2 for D (5 bases). CDR3 size: 14 residues. Per germline, CDR1 MGHRA and CDR2 YSYEKL. V lost 5 bases, J lost 2 bases, and 11 bases lay in between. DNA for the CDR3: TGCGCCAGCAGCAACCCCGGGGACACAGATACGCAGTATTTT. This encodes CASSNPGDTDTQYF.

The chain combines TRBV10-3 with TRBJ2-3; no clear D gene. V shed 3 bases and J shed 6 bases, with 10 bases lying between them. The CDR3 covers 13 residues. Germline CDR1 is ENHRY and CDR2 is SYGVKD. CDR3: CAISDTERDTQYF. The CDR3 DNA is TGTGCCATCAGTGACACCGAGAGGGATACGCAGTATTTT.

This clone has a handful of counts. The chain couples TRBV4-2 to TRBJ1-2, with D perhaps TRBD1 (5 bases). Germline V gene sequence: CDR1 LGHNA, CDR2 YNFKEQ. The length of the CDR3 is 17 residues. V was clipped by 0 bases and J by 2 bases, with 16 bases between them. The CDR3 here is CASSQDGSRAGNYGYTF. CDR3 in DNA: TGTGCCAGCAGCCAAGATGGAAGCAGGGCGGGGAACTATGGCTACACCTTC.

The chain uses TRBV10-2 and TRBJ1-5; D call uncertain. The CDR3 totals 13 residues. Germline lookup yields CDR1 WSHSY and CDR2 SAAADI. The V end was cut by 7 bases, the J end by 0 bases, with 7 bases between. The CDR3 loop reads CASTPLSNQPQHF. In DNA form, the CDR3 reads TGCGCCAGCACCCCGCTTAGCAATCAGCCCCAGCATTTT.

This sequence joins TRBV29-1 and TRBJ1-2; no clear D gene. V was pared by 5 bases and J by 1 base, with 2 bases between. The CDR3 runs 10 residues. Germline assignment: CDR1 SQVTM and CDR2 ANQGSEA. As DNA, the CDR3 is TGCAGCGTTCATAACTATGGCTACACCTTC. This translates into CSVHNYGYTF.

This clone is medium-sized in the sample. V gene TRBV7-9 combines with J gene TRBJ2-1; D is possibly TRBD1 or TRBD2 (5 bases each). With 7 bases removed from V and 6 bases from J, the gap between germline ends came to 19 bases. CDR1 and CDR2 (germline): SEHNR, FQNEAQ (reference sequence). The CDR3 has 15 residues. CDR3 nucleotide sequence: TGTGCCAGCACCCCGTGGATGGGGACGGGCAATGAGCAGTTCTTC. Residues: CASTPWMGTGNEQFF.

The rearrangement links TRBV7-2 to TRBJ2-5; no reliable D call. The CDR3 spans 14 residues. Trimming removed 0 bases at V and 5 bases at J, with 10 bases between. Germline-derived CDR1 and CDR2 are SGHTA and FQGNSA. The CDR3 is CASSLAGMGETQYF. The CDR3 DNA reads TGTGCCAGCAGCTTAGCGGGGATGGGGGAGACCCAGTACTTC.

The DNA for the CDR3 is TGTGCCAGCAGCTTCGACCCCCGGACCCAGTACTTC. Translated, it gives CASSFDPRTQYF. The rearrangement joins TRBV7-6 to TRBJ2-5; D is undetermined. Germline CDR1 SGHVS, CDR2 FNYEAQ. V shed 3 bases and J shed 7 bases, with 9 bases lying between them. The CDR3 sequence is 12 residues long.

This clone came up once. This chain connects TRBV7-9 to TRBJ1-2, with 8 bases matching TRBD1. The CDR3 runs 15 residues. The germline CDR1 and CDR2 sequences are SEHNR and FQNEAQ (reference sequence). Trimming removed 3 bases from V and 0 bases from J; junction bases left unmatched: 3. CDR3 sequence (DNA): TGTGCCAGCAGCTTGGGGACAGGAGCTAACTATGGCTACACCTTC. This translates into CASSLGTGANYGYTF.

This clone counts as medium-sized (0.01 to 0.1%). V usage is TRBV7-9 and J usage is TRBJ2-3, with 8 bases that match TRBD1. In germline, CDR1 is SEHNR, CDR2 FQNEAQ (reference sequence). With V trimmed by 5 bases and J by 1 base, 5 bases remained unmatched. This CDR3 has 15 amino acids. DNA for the CDR3: TGTGCCAGCAGCCCGACAGGGGACGGCACAGATACGCAGTATTTT. This sequence encodes CASSPTGDGTDTQYF.

J is TRBJ2-2 and V is TRBV6-1; no clear D gene. The germline V gene has CDR1 MNHNS and CDR2 SASEGT. Trimming cost V 6 bases and J 0 bases, with 8 bases left between them. The CDR3 is 14 amino acids. The CDR3 protein is CASRTEPNTGELFF. The CDR3 DNA reads as TGTGCCAGCAGGACGGAACCGAACACCGGGGAGCTGTTTTTT.

The gene calls are TRBV30 and TRBJ1-3, with a weak D call TRBD1 (6 bases). CDR3 size: 14 residues. From germline, CDR1 is GTSNPN and CDR2 SVGIG (reference sequence). V was shortened by 5 bases and J by 0 bases, with 11 bases between the two germline ends. The DNA for the CDR3 is TGTGCCTGGTCCAACAGGGCCTCTGGAAACACCATATATTTT. Translating gives CAWSNRASGNTIYF.

A few counts support this clone. The chain couples TRBV23-1 to TRBJ2-2, with no clear D. TRBV23-1 is designated an ORF whose function remains uncertain. The CDR3 is 15 residues long. V lost 4 bases, J lost 5 bases, and 14 bases lay in between. The CDR3 spells CASSPRSKGTGELFF. The CDR3 nucleotides read TGCGCCAGCAGTCCGCGATCAAAAGGGACCGGGGAGCTGTTTTTT.

This clone turned up a few times. This chain connects TRBV6-1 to TRBJ1-5; unclear D gene. Germline V gene data show CDR1 as MNHNS and CDR2 as SASEGT. This CDR3 has 15 amino acids. V lost 6 bases to trimming and J lost 0 bases, with 12 bases between them. The CDR3 region is CASSPGIHSNQPQHF. CDR3 in DNA: TGTGCCAGCAGCCCAGGAATTCATAGCAATCAGCCCCAGCATTTT.

Remarks on this clone: Within the sample, other DNA sequences also encode this same CDR3. The chain carries TRBV30 and TRBJ1-2; D ambiguous. This CDR3 is built from 13 residues. Trimming pared 0 bases from V and 0 bases from J, leaving 5 bases between. Per germline, CDR1 GTSNPN and CDR2 SVGIG (reference sequence). The CDR3 DNA follows: TGTGCCTGGAGTGTACAAGCTAACTATGGCTACACCTTC. Translated: CAWSVQANYGYTF.

DNA of the CDR3: TGTGCCACCAGCAGAGAATATTATGAGACAGTGGGTTATGGCTACACCTTC. Amino acid sequence: CATSREYYETVGYGYTF. V and J are TRBV15 and TRBJ1-2, with a possible D match to TRBD1 (5 bases). There are 17 residues in the CDR3. Germline CDR1 LNHNV, CDR2 YYDKDF (reference sequence). V gave up 0 bases and J gave up 5 bases, with 19 bases separating them.

J is TRBJ2-3 and V is TRBV20-1; D remains ambiguous. Germline V gene data show CDR1 as DFQATT and CDR2 as SNEGSKA (reference sequence). The CDR3 has 11 amino acids. V lost 4 bases to trimming and J lost 1 base, with 3 bases between them. The chain's CDR3 is CSATGTDTQYF. The CDR3 region has the DNA TGCAGTGCTACGGGCACAGATACGCAGTATTTT.

This clone was observed a few times. The gene calls are TRBV7-9 and TRBJ1-1; no clear D. The CDR3 has 13 amino acids. The V end lost 7 bases, the J end lost 1 base, and 10 bases lay between the germline ends. The germline V gene encodes CDR1 SEHNR and CDR2 FQNEAQ (reference sequence). This CDR3 reads CASIPTPNTEAFF. The CDR3 coding sequence is TGTGCCAGCATCCCGACTCCGAACACTGAAGCTTTCTTT.

The J gene is TRBJ1-2, the V gene TRBV7-2; a weak D match, TRBD1 (6 bases). The CDR3 covers 14 residues. The germline CDR1 and CDR2 sequences are SGHTA and FQGNSA. V was clipped by 5 bases and J by 7 bases, with 17 bases between them. The CDR3 here is CASSPSGGLPGYTF. DNA of the CDR3: TGTGCCAGCAGCCCCTCGGGGGGGCTTCCTGGCTACACCTTC.

The chain couples TRBV2 to TRBJ2-4; maybe TRBD2 (5 bases). Germline lookup yields CDR1 SNHLY and CDR2 FYNNEI. The CDR3 covers 13 residues. V lost 4 bases and J lost 9, with 13 bases in between. The DNA for the CDR3 is TGTGCCAGCAGTGCACCCGAGGAGGTCATTCAGTACTTC. This gives the protein CASSAPEEVIQYF.

This clone was seen more than once but under ten times. This chain joins TRBV5-1 and TRBJ1-2; no reliable D call. This CDR3 has 14 residues. Deletions cut 4 bases from V and 4 bases from J, with 14 bases between. Germline V gives CDR1 SGHRS, CDR2 YFSETQ. The CDR3 region is CASSQDSPRYGYTF. In DNA form, the CDR3 reads TGCGCCAGCAGCCAGGATTCGCCCCGCTATGGCTACACCTTC.

In this sample, this clone turned up a few times. V is TRBV30 and J is TRBJ2-5; TRBD1 matches 7 bases. Per the germline V gene, CDR1 is GTSNPN and CDR2 is SVGIG (reference sequence). Trimming took 5 bases from V and 7 from J; bases not matched to a gene: 10. The CDR3 consists of 13 residues. The CDR3 DNA reads as TGTGCCTGGGCGAACCGGGACAGCAGGACCCAGTACTTC. Protein sequence: CAWANRDSRTQYF.

CDR3 protein: CSVEVGQAYEQYF. The DNA for the CDR3 is TGCAGCGTTGAAGTCGGGCAGGCCTACGAGCAGTACTTC. The chain uses TRBV29-1 and TRBJ2-7; D uncertain. Trimming stripped 1 base from V and 2 bases from J, with 9 bases between. Germline V gene lookup returns CDR1 SQVTM and CDR2 ANQGSEA. This CDR3 comprises 13 residues.

The rearrangement joins TRBV29-1 to TRBJ2-5; possible D gene TRBD2, 6 bases. The V end lost 6 bases, the J end lost 3 bases, and 23 bases lay between the germline ends. This CDR3 is built from 16 residues. Germline-derived CDR1 and CDR2 are SQVTM and ANQGSEA. The DNA for the CDR3 is TGCAGCGTCGGCTCCTGGCAGAAATGGGGGGAAGAGACCCAGTACTTC. It translates to CSVGSWQKWGEETQYF. Filled out from reference TRBV29-1 and TRBJ2-5, the complete variable domain reads SAVISQKPSRDICQRGTSLTIQCQVDSQVTMMFWYRQQPGQSLTLIATANQGSEATYESGFVIDKFPISRPNLTFSTLTVSNMSPEDSSIYLCSVGSWQKWGEETQYFGPGTRLLVL.

The V call is TRBV30, the J call TRBJ2-7, with D maybe TRBD1 (6 bases). The CDR3 contains 14 residues. Trimming removed 2 bases from V and 5 bases from J, with 16 bases in between. Germline V gives CDR1 GTSNPN, CDR2 SVGIG (reference sequence). CDR3 DNA: TGTGCCTGGAGTCACGGTCAGGGGCTCCACGAGCAGTACTTC. Translation: CAWSHGQGLHEQYF. Together with reference TRBV30 and TRBJ2-7, the CDR3 gives the full variable domain: SQTIHQWPATLVQPVGSPLSLECTVEGTSNPNLYWYRQAAGRGLQLLFYSVGIGQISSEVPQNLSASRPQDRQFILSSKKLLLSDSGFYLCAWSHGQGLHEQYFGPGTRLTVT.

A note on this clone: At the DNA level, this CDR3 is encoded by other sequences in the same sample as well. The rearrangement links TRBV2 to TRBJ2-3; the D is unclear. The CDR3 is 12 amino acids. V lost 5 bases and J 0 bases, leaving 3 bases between the germline ends. Germline V gene sequence: CDR1 SNHLY, CDR2 FYNNEI. For the CDR3, the DNA is TGTGCCAGCAGTCCAAGCACAGATACGCAGTATTTT. Translation gives CASSPSTDTQYF.